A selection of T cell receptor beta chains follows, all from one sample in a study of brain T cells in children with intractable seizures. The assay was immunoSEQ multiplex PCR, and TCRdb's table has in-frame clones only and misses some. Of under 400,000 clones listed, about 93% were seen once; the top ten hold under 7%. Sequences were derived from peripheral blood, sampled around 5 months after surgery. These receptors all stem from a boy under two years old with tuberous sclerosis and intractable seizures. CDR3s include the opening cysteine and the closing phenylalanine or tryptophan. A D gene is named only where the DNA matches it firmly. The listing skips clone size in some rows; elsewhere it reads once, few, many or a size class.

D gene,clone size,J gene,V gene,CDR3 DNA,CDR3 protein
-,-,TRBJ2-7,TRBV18,TGTGCCAGCTCTCGACAACAGGGATCCTACGAGCAGTACTTC,CASSRQQGSYEQYF
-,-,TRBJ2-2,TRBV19,TGTGCCAGTAGTATTAGAGGAGAGAACACCGGGGAGCTGTTTTTT,CASSIRGENTGELFF
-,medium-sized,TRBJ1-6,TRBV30,TGTGCCTGGAGTCCGGACAGTCACTCACCCCTCCACTTT,CAWSPDSHSPLHF
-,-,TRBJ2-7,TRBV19,TGTGCCAGCTTGAAGGGGGACGAGCAGTACTTC,CASLKGDEQYF
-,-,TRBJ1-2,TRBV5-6,TGTGCCAGCAGCTTAGGAGGATATCCGTATGGCTACACCTTC,CASSLGGYPYGYTF
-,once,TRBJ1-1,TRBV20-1,TGCAGTGCTACAGGGAACACTGAAGCTTTCTTT,CSATGNTEAFF
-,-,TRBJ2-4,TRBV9,TGTGCCAGCAGCGTAGAGGCAGGAGCCAAAAACATTCAGTACTTC,CASSVEAGAKNIQYF
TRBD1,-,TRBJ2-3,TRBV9,TGTGCCAGCAGCTCGGGACAGACAGATACGCAGTATTTT,CASSSGQTDTQYF
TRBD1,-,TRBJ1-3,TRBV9,TGTGCCAGCAGCGCAGGGGGCACGAGAAACACCATATATTTT,CASSAGGTRNTIYF
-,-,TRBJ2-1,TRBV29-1,TGCAGCGGGGGGCCGGCAGACTACAATGAGCAGTTCTTC,CSGGPADYNEQFF
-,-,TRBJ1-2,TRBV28,TGTGCCAGCAGTTCTTGGAATAACTATGGCTACACCTTC,CASSSWNNYGYTF
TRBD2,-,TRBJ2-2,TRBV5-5,TGTGCCAGCAGCTTTAGCGGGACGAGGATCGGGGAGCTGTTTTTT,CASSFSGTRIGELFF
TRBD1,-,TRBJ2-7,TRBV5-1,TGCGCCAGCAGCTTAGACAGGGGCTACGAGCAGTACTTC,CASSLDRGYEQYF
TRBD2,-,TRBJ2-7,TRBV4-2,TGTGCCAGCAGCCAAGATAAGGGCCGCCTAGCGGGGCGAAGGAGCTCCTACGAGCAGTACTTC,CASSQDKGRLAGRRSSYEQYF
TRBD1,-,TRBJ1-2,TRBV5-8,TGTGCCAGCAGCTTCCGACAGGGTTCGGGTCGTGGCTACACCTTC,CASSFRQGSGRGYTF
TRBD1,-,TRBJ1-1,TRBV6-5,TGTGCCAGCAGTTACTCTACAGGGGCGGGCACTGAAGCTTTCTTT,CASSYSTGAGTEAFF
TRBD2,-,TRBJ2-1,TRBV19,TGTGCCAGTAGTACTCCTGGGACTAGCGGGAGCGATGAGCAGTTCTTC,CASSTPGTSGSDEQFF
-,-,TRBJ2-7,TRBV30,TGTGCCTGGAGTGTAAACCCCAGGGGATCCTACGAGCAGTACTTC,CAWSVNPRGSYEQYF
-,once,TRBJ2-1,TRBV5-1,TGCGCCAGCAGCTTCACTAGCCCCTACAATGAGCAGTTCTTC,CASSFTSPYNEQFF
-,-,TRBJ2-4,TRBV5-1,TGCGCCAGCAGCGCCCTTAGCCTTGGGGGAGCCAAAAACATTCAGTACTTC,CASSALSLGGAKNIQYF
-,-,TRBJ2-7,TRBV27,TGTGCCAGCAGTCCCGACCGGGACACATCCTACGAGCAGTACTTC,CASSPDRDTSYEQYF
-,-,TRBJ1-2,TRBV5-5,TGTGCCAGCAGCTTTGACGGACTCCATGGCTACACCTTC,CASSFDGLHGYTF
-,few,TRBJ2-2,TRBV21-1,TGTGCCAGCACCCCTGACAGAGATGGCGGGGAGCTGTTTTTT,CASTPDRDGGELFF
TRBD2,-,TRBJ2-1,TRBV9,TGTGCCAGCAGCGCCACGGGACTAGCGGGAGAGCAGTTCTTC,CASSATGLAGEQFF
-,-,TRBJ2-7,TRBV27,TGTGCCAGCAGTTTTGGGGGGAGCTCCTACGAGCAGTACTTC,CASSFGGSSYEQYF
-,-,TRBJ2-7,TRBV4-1,TGCGCCAGCAGCGAATCCGGCCGAAAGTACTTC,CASSESGRKYF
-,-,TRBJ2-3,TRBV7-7,TGTGCTAGCAGCTCAGGGTTTAGCACAGATACGCAGTATTTT,CASSSGFSTDTQYF
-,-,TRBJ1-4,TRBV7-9,TGTGCCAGCAGCTTCGGTCCCCCCAACAGGCGTTTAGCCGAAAAACTGTTTTTT,CASSFGPPNRRLAEKLFF
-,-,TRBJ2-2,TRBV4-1,TGCGCCAGCAGCCAAGGGCCCGGGCTAGAGAACACCGGGGAGCTGTTTTTT,CASSQGPGLENTGELFF